This entry lists 27 T cell receptor beta chains sequenced from one sample in a study of T cells in Graves' hyperthyroidism and ophthalmopathy. TCR beta CDR3 regions were amplified from RNA transcripts. The primer set for the first-round RT-PCR of the TCR CDR3 was HTBI. Each CDR3 protein gets one entry after TCRdb re-called the multiplex PCR reads with MiXCR. The sample carries roughly 380,000 distinct CDR3 sequences, about 15% recorded once. Sequencing input: blood. The origin of the receptors is a woman aged 60-75 years with Graves' hyperthyroidism.

The rearrangement uses TRBV10-2 and TRBJ1-1; tentative D call: TRBD1 (5 bases). V was clipped by 4 bases and J by 4 bases, with 10 bases between them. The CDR3 runs 13 residues. The germline gives CDR1 WSHSY, CDR2 SAAADI. For the CDR3, the DNA is TGCGCCAGCAGTGTAGGGACCAGCACTGAAGCTTTCTTT. It yields the protein CASSVGTSTEAFF.

In this sample, this clonotype turned up a few times. The chain carries TRBV20-1 and TRBJ1-6; 11 nucleotides match TRBD1. The CDR3 loop spans 14 amino acids. The germline V gene has CDR1 DFQATT and CDR2 SNEGSKA (reference sequence). V was pared by 6 bases and J by 9 bases, with 7 bases of the junction left unmatched. CDR3 nucleotide sequence: TGCAGTGCCAGGGGACAGGGGGATGGTTCACCCCTCCACTTT. As protein: CSARGQGDGSPLHF.

This clonotype was seen at least ten times. The rearrangement uses TRBV24-1 and TRBJ2-3; D is unresolved. Germline V gene lookup returns CDR1 KGHDR and CDR2 SFDVKD. The CDR3 has 15 amino acids. V gave up 3 bases and J gave up 6 bases, with 15 bases separating them. DNA of the CDR3: TGTGCCACCAGTGATGGTGGAATAAGTCGGGATACGCAGTATTTT. Translation gives CATSDGGISRDTQYF.

This clonotype has a handful of counts. The J gene is TRBJ2-1, the V gene TRBV5-8, with 11 positions matching TRBD2. The CDR3 is 17 amino acids. Trimming removed 4 bases from V and 0 bases from J; junction bases left unmatched: 6. Germline V CDR1 and CDR2: SGHTS, YDEGEE. CDR3 amino acids: CASSPGTSGFSYNEQFF. As DNA, the CDR3 is TGTGCCAGCAGCCCCGGGACTAGCGGATTCTCCTACAATGAGCAGTTCTTC.

This clonotype was seen repeatedly, ten times or more. The chain combines TRBV6-1 with TRBJ1-5; the match to TRBD1 covers 11 bases. Trimming cost V 6 bases and J 4 bases; bases outside gene matches: 5. CDR1 MNHNS and CDR2 SASEGT come from the germline V gene. The CDR3 consists of 15 residues. CDR3 sequence (DNA): TGTGCCAGCAGGATGGGACAGGGGGTTAATCAGCCCCAGCATTTT. Translated: CASRMGQGVNQPQHF.

This clonotype was seen only a few times. The V and J genes are TRBV11-3 and TRBJ2-3; 9 nucleotides align to TRBD2. Germline V CDR1 and CDR2: SGHNT, YENEEA. The CDR3 has 16 residues. Trimming removed 10 bases from V and 0 bases from J; junction bases left unmatched: 11. The CDR3, as DNA: TGTGCCACGTCTAGCGGGACCTCTTCTAGCACAGATACGCAGTATTTT. Residues: CATSSGTSSSTDTQYF.

There are a few counts of this clonotype. This chain joins TRBV6-1 and TRBJ2-5; 7 bases are shared with TRBD2. Germline V gene sequence: CDR1 MNHNS, CDR2 SASEGT. The CDR3 is 13 residues long. Unmatched junction bases numbered 5, after V lost 5 bases and J lost 5 bases. CDR3 amino acids: CASSTLALETQYF. CDR3 coding DNA: TGTGCCAGCAGTACACTAGCGTTGGAGACCCAGTACTTC.

Ten or more counts support this clonotype. This rearrangement joins TRBV11-2 to TRBJ2-1, with 7 nucleotides matching TRBD2. The germline gives CDR1 SGHAT, CDR2 FQNNGV. The V and J ends lost 1 base and 1 base, in that order; junction bases with no gene match: 7. The CDR3 has 17 residues. The CDR3 DNA reads as TGTGCCAGCAGCTTAGTTTCGGGCGGGAGTTCCTACAATGAGCAGTTCTTC. Translated: CASSLVSGGSSYNEQFF.

This clonotype was seen ten or more times. The CDR3 nucleotides are TGTGCCAGCAGCCATCCGACAGGGGGCTTGGATAATTCACCCCTCCACTTT. Translated, it gives CASSHPTGGLDNSPLHF. The chain uses TRBV7-9 and TRBJ1-6; 10 bases align to TRBD1. This CDR3 is 17 amino acids long. J was trimmed by 5 bases and V by 5 bases; bases with no gene match: 9. Per the germline V gene, CDR1 is SEHNR and CDR2 is FQNEAQ (reference sequence).

CDR3 sequence reads: CSVARNSYEQYF. CDR3 bases: TGCAGCGTTGCCCGAAACTCCTACGAGCAGTACTTC. The J gene is TRBJ2-7, the V gene TRBV29-1; no definite D call. Germline CDR1 SQVTM, CDR2 ANQGSEA. CDR3 length: 12 residues. The V end lost 4 bases, the J end lost 0 bases, and 7 bases lay between the germline ends.

The V and J genes are TRBV9 and TRBJ2-3, with 7 bases that match TRBD2. Germline V lookup: CDR1 SGDLS, CDR2 YYNGEE. With 4 bases clipped from V and 1 base from J, the junction kept 15 bases outside the gene matches. The CDR3 covers 18 residues. CDR3 sequence (DNA): TGTGCCAGCAGCACTCACGAAGTTGGGGAGGGCCGCACAGATACGCAGTATTTT. Its protein is CASSTHEVGEGRTDTQYF. The variable domain in full, with the rest retrieved from reference TRBV9 and TRBJ2-3, is DSGVTQTPKHLITATGQRVTLRCSPRSGDLSVYWYQQSLDQGLQFLIQYYNGEERAKGNILERFSAQQFPDLHSELNLSSLELGDSALYFCASSTHEVGEGRTDTQYFGPGTRLTVL.

The genes are TRBV2 and TRBJ2-1; 15 bases are shared with TRBD2. V shed 7 bases, J shed 7 bases, and the junction held 5 bases outside the gene matches. Germline V CDR1 and CDR2: SNHLY, FYNNEI. The CDR3 contains 15 residues. CDR3 residues: CASITGTSGRNEQFF. CDR3 sequence (DNA): TGTGCCAGCATCACCGGGACTAGCGGGAGGAATGAGCAGTTCTTC.

There are many counts of this clonotype. The V gene is TRBV20-1, the J gene TRBJ2-7, with D hard to call. CDR3 length: 15 amino acids. Germline V gene lookup returns CDR1 DFQATT and CDR2 SNEGSKA (reference sequence). The CDR3 DNA follows: TGCAGCACGATATCCCGACTCCCCGGTTCCTACGAGCAGTACTTC. This codes for CSTISRLPGSYEQYF.

This clonotype was counted ten times or more. This chain links TRBV28 with TRBJ1-2; TRBD1 aligns across 7 bases. J lost 8 bases, V lost 3 bases, and 9 bases had no gene match. Germline CDR1 reads MDHEN; CDR2 reads SYDVKM. The CDR3 extends over 14 amino acids. DNA of the CDR3: TGTGCCAGCAGTTTGACAGGGTGGGGGAAGGGCTACACCTTC. Its protein is CASSLTGWGKGYTF.

The rearrangement links TRBV27 to TRBJ1-1, with D perhaps TRBD1 (5 bases). This CDR3 is built from 14 residues. CDR1 and CDR2 (germline): MNHEY, SMNVEV (reference sequence). V dropped 7 bases and J dropped 5 bases, with 17 bases sitting between them. DNA of the CDR3: TGTGCCAGCACCCCTCGCTCCGGGGGGACTGAAGCTTTCTTT. This gives the protein CASTPRSGGTEAFF.

In its sample, this clonotype was seen many times. The chain combines TRBV24-1 with TRBJ2-2; TRBD1 matches 9 bases. The CDR3 runs to 16 residues. Germline V lookup: CDR1 KGHDR, CDR2 SFDVKD. V lost 3 bases and J lost 1; bases outside the gene matches: 2. The CDR3 coding sequence is TGTGCCACCAGTGATCCGGGACAGGGGAACACCGGGGAGCTGTTTTTT. It is translated as CATSDPGQGNTGELFF.

The rearrangement uses TRBV6-2 or TRBV6-3 and TRBJ2-1, with D perhaps TRBD1 or TRBD2 (5 bases each). V was trimmed by 6 bases and J by 6 bases, leaving 15 bases between them. Germline V CDR1 and CDR2: MNHEY, SVGEGT. This CDR3 spans 14 amino acids. DNA of the CDR3: TGTGCCAGCAGACAAACTAGTGACAGCAATGAGCAGTTCTTC. Protein sequence: CASRQTSDSNEQFF.

This clonotype was seen at least ten times. This chain uses TRBV28 with TRBJ2-3, with D unresolved. Germline CDR1 is MDHEN and CDR2 is SYDVKM. This CDR3 has 13 amino acids. The ends were cut back, 8 bases at V and 5 bases at J, with 14 bases in the middle. The CDR3: CASDAPGRDTQYF. CDR3 bases: TGTGCCAGCGATGCCCCTGGGCGAGATACGCAGTATTTT.

This clonotype showed up just a few times. The chain's CDR3 is CATSREGARSYEQYF. The CDR3 DNA reads TGTGCCACCAGTCGGGAGGGGGCTCGGTCCTACGAGCAGTACTTC. The chain links TRBV15 to TRBJ2-7, with D tentatively TRBD2 (8 bases). The CDR3 is 15 amino acids. Germline V gives CDR1 LNHNV, CDR2 YYDKDF (reference sequence). V was shortened by 6 bases and J by 1 base, with 16 bases between the two germline ends.

This clonotype was recorded at least ten times. The rearrangement uses TRBV11-3 and TRBJ2-1; possibly TRBD1 or TRBD2 for D (6 bases each). The CDR3 length is 15 residues. Germline-derived CDR1 and CDR2 are SGHNT and YENEEA. With 4 bases removed from V and 4 bases from J, the gap between germline ends came to 14 bases. The CDR3 here is CASSYRAGQYNEQFF. CDR3 nucleotides: TGTGCCAGCAGCTATAGGGCGGGACAATACAATGAGCAGTTCTTC.

This clonotype occurred many times. The genes are TRBV3-1 and TRBJ2-2; 9 nucleotides agree with TRBD2. Trimming cost V 1 base and J 6 bases; bases outside gene matches: 3. Looked up from germline, CDR1 is LGHDT and CDR2 is YNNKEL (reference sequence). This CDR3 comprises 15 residues. The DNA of the CDR3 is TGTGCCAGCAGCCAAGCCAGCGGGAGGTCCGGGGAGCTGTTTTTT. Translation gives CASSQASGRSGELFF.

The chain carries TRBV28 and TRBJ2-7; D gene uncertain. The length of the CDR3 is 13 residues. The V gene lost 6 bases and the J gene lost 7 bases, with 16 bases spanning the gap. CDR1 is MDHEN and CDR2 is SYDVKM in the germline V gene. The CDR3 DNA sequence: TGTGCCAGCAGCGAAGACGGGCTGGGGGAGCAGTACTTC. Its translation is CASSEDGLGEQYF.

This clonotype was seen a handful of times. The V call is TRBV3-1, the J call TRBJ1-1; D ambiguous. The CDR3 is made up of 15 amino acids. V lost 3 bases to trimming and J lost 5 bases, with 16 bases between them. Germline CDR1 LGHDT, CDR2 YNNKEL (reference sequence). The CDR3 spells CASSHPGKGGTEAFF. CDR3 nucleotide sequence: TGTGCCAGCAGCCACCCTGGAAAGGGAGGGACTGAAGCTTTCTTT.

In its sample, this clonotype was seen many times. V is TRBV18 and J is TRBJ2-3; D is possibly TRBD1 (6 bases). The CDR3 covers 15 residues. V gave up 3 bases and J gave up 6 bases, with 16 bases separating them. From germline, CDR1 is KGHSH and CDR2 LQKENI. The CDR3 DNA reads as TGTGCCAGCTCACCGGGTGGGACATCGTTGGATACGCAGTATTTT. Translating it yields CASSPGGTSLDTQYF.

This CDR3 reads CASSTSLSKGHEQYF. CDR3 DNA sequence: TGTGCCAGTAGTACCTCCTTATCTAAGGGCCACGAGCAGTACTTC. The V and J genes are TRBV19 and TRBJ2-7; D ambiguous. Germline V gene data show CDR1 as LNHDA and CDR2 as SQIVND (reference sequence). The V end lost 4 bases, the J end lost 5 bases, and 18 bases lay between the germline ends. The CDR3 is made up of 15 amino acids.

This clonotype was seen at least ten times. V is TRBV27 and J is TRBJ1-1, with D possibly being TRBD1 (6 bases). V shed 5 bases and J shed 8 bases, with 12 bases lying between them. The CDR3 totals 12 residues. Germline V gene lookup returns CDR1 MNHEY and CDR2 SMNVEV (reference sequence). CDR3 residues: CASSGSGAEAFF. Here the CDR3 DNA reads TGTGCCAGCAGTGGTTCGGGGGCCGAAGCTTTCTTT.

This sequence joins TRBV5-5 and TRBJ2-2; D assignment may be TRBD1 or TRBD2 (6 bases each). Germline CDR1 is SGHKS and CDR2 is YYEKEE (reference sequence). V was cut by 2 bases and J by 1 base, with 9 bases left in between. The CDR3 runs 15 residues. The CDR3 sequence: CASSFGGWNTGELFF. CDR3 DNA sequence: TGTGCCAGCAGCTTCGGGGGCTGGAACACCGGGGAGCTGTTTTTT.